A single sample is the source of the 15 T cell receptor beta chains below, sequenced in a study of lymphopenia after photon versus proton radiotherapy. Assay used: immunoSEQ multiplex PCR; TCRdb lists only in-frame clones, some missing. Found here are around 150,000 clones, roughly nine tenths of them singletons; the top ten hold 4% to 5%. Sequenced material: peripheral blood, taken from a patient treated with photon-based radiotherapy. These receptors were taken from a man aged 50 or older with gastric cancer.

The rearrangement links TRBV16 to TRBJ2-7; 8 bases are shared with TRBD1. Trimming cost V 2 bases and J 2 bases; bases outside gene matches: 5. The CDR3 is 15 residues long. Germline assignment: CDR1 KGHSY and CDR2 FQNENV. In DNA form, the CDR3 reads TGTGCCAGCAGCCAAATTGGACAGGGCGCCTACGAGCAGTACTTC. Translating it yields CASSQIGQGAYEQYF.

The gene calls are TRBV7-9 and TRBJ2-7, with D uncertain. Deletions cut 3 bases from V and 2 bases from J, with 17 bases between. The CDR3 totals 16 residues. The germline CDR1 and CDR2 sequences are SEHNR and FQNEAQ (reference sequence). This CDR3 is CASSLSFEARTYEQYF. In DNA form, the CDR3 reads TGTGCCAGCAGCTTGAGTTTTGAAGCAAGGACCTACGAGCAGTACTTC.

About this clone: This specimen includes other DNA sequences encoding the same CDR3. The chain recombines TRBV18 with TRBJ1-5; no clear D gene. The CDR3 totals 14 residues. Between the trimmed V and J ends, which lost 2 bases and 3 bases, there was a span of 8 bases. Germline V gene lookup returns CDR1 KGHSH and CDR2 LQKENI. CDR3 sequence: CASSPDTANQPQHF. The CDR3, as DNA: TGTGCCAGCTCACCAGACACTGCCAATCAGCCCCAGCATTTT.

The chain links TRBV7-2 to TRBJ2-7; TRBD2 matches 11 bases. After removal of 4 bases from V and 4 bases from J, the junction contained 6 bases not matched to a gene. Germline V gene data show CDR1 as SGHTA and CDR2 as FQGNSA. The CDR3 contains 15 residues. For the CDR3, the DNA is TGTGCCAGCAGCTACCGACTAGCGGGACCGTACGAGCAGTACTTC. It encodes CASSYRLAGPYEQYF.

The chain has TRBV30 and TRBJ2-2; 8 bases fit TRBD1. Germline CDR1 and CDR2: GTSNPN and SVGIG (reference sequence). After removal of 1 base from V and 3 bases from J, the junction contained 1 base not matched to a gene. This CDR3 region has 14 residues. The CDR3 nucleotides are TGTGCCTGGAGTGGACAGGGGCACACCGGGGAGCTGTTTTTT. It yields the protein CAWSGQGHTGELFF.

This clone was recorded once. The J gene is TRBJ2-2, the V gene TRBV5-4; D not certain. Looked up from germline, CDR1 is SGHNT and CDR2 is YYREEE (reference sequence). Trimming cost V 4 bases and J 0 bases, with 10 bases left between them. This CDR3 comprises 15 residues. CDR3 region: CASSPRAANTGELFF. The CDR3 DNA is TGTGCCAGCAGCCCCCGGGCGGCGAACACCGGGGAGCTGTTTTTT.

The chain recombines TRBV7-7 with TRBJ2-2; perhaps D is TRBD1 or TRBD2 (5 bases each). The CDR3 is 14 amino acids. The germline V gene has CDR1 SSHAT and CDR2 FNYEAQ (reference sequence). Trimming left V 5 bases short and J 9 bases short, with 16 bases between. CDR3 in amino acids: CASSLGDDNRELFF. CDR3 nucleotide sequence: TGTGCCAGCAGCCTAGGGGACGACAACCGGGAGCTGTTTTTT.

The chain uses TRBV2 and TRBJ2-5; 7 bases are shared with TRBD2. CDR1 SNHLY and CDR2 FYNNEI come from the germline V gene. This CDR3 comprises 15 residues. J gave up 3 bases and V 7 bases, and 11 bases lay outside the gene matches. CDR3 DNA sequence: TGTGCCAGCAACCCAGCGGGAACGGCGAAAGAGACCCAGTACTTC. It translates to CASNPAGTAKETQYF.

The V gene is TRBV25-1, the J gene TRBJ1-4, with 7 bases that match TRBD1. CDR1 MGHDK and CDR2 SYGVNS come from the germline V gene. The CDR3 runs 14 residues. The V gene end was trimmed by 4 bases and the J gene end by 8 bases; junction bases not matched to a gene: 7. In DNA, the CDR3 is TGTGCCAGCAGTGCCAGACAGGGAGGCGAAAAACTGTTTTTT. It specifies CASSARQGGEKLFF.

In this sample, this clone turned up once. This chain uses TRBV4-3 with TRBJ2-1, with 9 bases that match TRBD2. CDR3 size: 15 residues. The ends lost 0 bases at V and 8 bases at J; junction bases unmatched: 5. Germline CDR1 LGHNA, CDR2 YSLEER. The CDR3 coding sequence is TGCGCCAGCAGCCAAGATACCGCTAGCGGGGATGAGCAGTTCTTC. This codes for CASSQDTASGDEQFF.

This clone has only one observation. The V call is TRBV7-3, the J call TRBJ2-6; 9 bases match TRBD1. Looked up from germline, CDR1 is SGHTA and CDR2 is FQGTGA. V shed 2 bases, J shed 2 bases, and the junction held 1 base outside the gene matches. The CDR3 covers 16 residues. The CDR3 region has the DNA TGTGCCAGCAGCTTAGGGACAGGGACTGGGGCCAACGTCCTGACTTTC. It specifies CASSLGTGTGANVLTF. Together with reference TRBV7-3 and TRBJ2-6, the CDR3 gives the full variable domain: GAGVSQTPSNKVTEKGKYVELRCDPISGHTALYWYRQSLGQGPEFLIYFQGTGAADDSGLPNDRFFAVRPEGSVSTLKIQRTERGDSAVYLCASSLGTGTGANVLTFGAGSRLTVL.

The chain is built from TRBV7-2 and TRBJ1-5; no reliable D call. Trimming removed 1 base from V and 0 bases from J, with 7 bases in between. Germline CDR1 and CDR2: SGHTA and FQGNSA. The CDR3 covers 15 residues. In nucleotides, the CDR3 is TGTGCCAGCAGCTTAGAGGATTATAGCAATCAGCCCCAGCATTTT. It translates to CASSLEDYSNQPQHF.

This chain uses TRBV4-1 with TRBJ2-7, with D perhaps TRBD1 (5 bases). Germline CDR1 and CDR2: MGHRA and YSYEKL. The CDR3 is 14 amino acids. V was pared by 0 bases and J by 2 bases, with 8 bases between. The CDR3 reads CASSQDRGTYEQYF. Here the CDR3 DNA reads TGCGCCAGCAGCCAAGATAGGGGAACCTACGAGCAGTACTTC.

The V gene is TRBV11-2, the J gene TRBJ2-1; perhaps TRBD2 as D (5 bases). Germline CDR1 and CDR2: SGHAT and FQNNGV. The V and J ends lost 1 base and 0 bases respectively, with 7 bases between them. The CDR3 sequence is 15 residues long. CDR3 region: CASSLGESSYNEQFF. The CDR3, as DNA: TGTGCCAGCAGCTTAGGGGAGAGCTCCTACAATGAGCAGTTCTTC.

The rearrangement joins TRBV5-6 to TRBJ2-7, with D tentatively TRBD2 (5 bases). Between the trimmed V and J ends, which lost 0 bases and 3 bases, there was a span of 10 bases. Germline V gives CDR1 SGHDT, CDR2 YYEEEE. The CDR3 has 14 amino acids. Here the CDR3 DNA reads TGTGCCAGCAGCTTGGCAGGAGGCATCTACGAGCAGTACTTC. This codes for CASSLAGGIYEQYF. Together with reference TRBV5-6 and TRBJ2-7, the CDR3 gives the full variable domain: DAGVTQSPTHLIKTRGQQVTLRCSPKSGHDTVSWYQQALGQGPQFIFQYYEEEERQRGNFPDRFSGHQFPNYSSELNVNALLLGDSALYLCASSLAGGIYEQYFGPGTRLTVT.